The source of this T cell receptor beta chain is a study of long-term antiretroviral therapy in people with HIV. Study background: The 2015 immediate-ART recommendation came about a decade after the earliest samples. Overall study findings and caveats: In HIV, the repertoires covered a tighter span of CDR3 lengths than in controls. Relative to transplant donor controls, diversity remained lower despite increasing after ART.

The assay used was immunoSEQ (version v3.0), run at survey level. Measured with immunoSEQ multiplex PCR; TCRdb has only the in-frame clones, and not every one. The table has around 29,000 clones, 95% seen once; the top ten hold roughly 8%. The V gene end was trimmed by 6 bases and the J gene end by 6 bases; junction bases not matched to a gene: 8. Germline V gene lookup returns CDR1 SNHLY and CDR2 FYNNEI. CDR3 length: 14 amino acids. As concerns this clone: Its antigen is not identified.

This specimen consisted of unsorted PBMCs, obtained 5.3 years after starting antiretroviral therapy. This TCR was recovered from a man in his thirties or forties with HIV. This chain links TRBV2 with TRBJ1-2; TRBD1 aligns across 9 bases. The CDR3 loop is CASSSGTGSNGYTF. CDR3 DNA: TGTGCCAGCAGCTCGGGGACAGGGTCCAATGGCTACACCTTC. Using reference TRBV2 and TRBJ1-2 for the parts outside the CDR3, the full variable domain is EPEVTQTPSHQVTQMGQEVILRCVPISNHLYFYWYRQILGQKVEFLVSFYNNEISEKSEIFDDQFSVERPDGSNFTLKIRSTKLEDSAMYFCASSSGTGSNGYTFGSGTRLTVV.